This is a list of T cell receptor beta chains from one sample in a study of immune characterization of retroperitoneal liposarcoma. MiXCR, applied by TCRdb to the PCR reads, yields one record per CDR3 protein. The sample has 2,500 to 3,000 distinct CDR3 sequences; approximately 45% are singletons. Sequenced input: tumor tissue. The source of these receptors is a male donor with retroperitoneal liposarcoma. CDR3s include the opening cysteine and the closing phenylalanine or tryptophan. A D gene is named only where the DNA matches it firmly. Clone sizes are given selectively: once, few, many, or a class where the clone is expanded.

J: TRBJ1-2; size: few; D: -; V: TRBV6-1; DNA: TGTGCCAGCAGATCGGACAACCTCTATGGCTACACCTTC; CDR3: CASRSDNLYGYTF
J: TRBJ2-5; size: -; D: -; V: TRBV6-1; DNA: TGTGCCAGCAGTGAAGCGCGGCGTTTCGGGACCCAGTACTTC; CDR3: CASSEARRFGTQYF
J: TRBJ2-1; size: few; D: -; V: TRBV6-1; DNA: TGTGCCAGCAGTCCCCACCTTTTATACGAGCAGTTCTTC; CDR3: CASSPHLLYEQFF
J: TRBJ2-1; size: medium-sized; D: -; V: TRBV6-1; DNA: TGTGCCAGCAGAACACTCGGGCGGTATGAGCAGTTCTTC; CDR3: CASRTLGRYEQFF
J: TRBJ2-5; size: few; D: TRBD2; V: TRBV6-1; DNA: TGTGCCAGCAGAATTTCGGGGGGGGTGGGGACCCAGTACTTC; CDR3: CASRISGGVGTQYF
J: TRBJ2-2; size: -; D: -; V: TRBV27; DNA: TGTGCCAGCAGTTTCGGCCAGGGTCCCCCGAACACCGGGGAGCTGTTTTTT; CDR3: CASSFGQGPPNTGELFF
J: TRBJ2-7; size: -; D: TRBD2; V: TRBV7-2; DNA: TGTGCCAGCAGCTTGGCGGGAGGGATCTACGAGCAGTACTTC; CDR3: CASSLAGGIYEQYF
J: TRBJ1-2; size: few; D: -; V: TRBV5-4; DNA: TGTGCCAGCAGCTTAGGAAATCTGTCCCCCTACACCTTC; CDR3: CASSLGNLSPYTF
J: TRBJ1-1; size: -; D: -; V: TRBV6-6; DNA: TGTGCCAGCAGCTACCCACCAGCAGGGACTGAAGCTTTCTTT; CDR3: CASSYPPAGTEAFF
J: TRBJ2-1; size: medium-sized; D: -; V: TRBV6-1; DNA: TGTGCCAGCACTTACCCCGGGACGGGATCCTACAATGAGCAGTTCTTC; CDR3: CASTYPGTGSYNEQFF
J: TRBJ2-1; size: few; D: TRBD2; V: TRBV6-1; DNA: TGTGCCAGCAGTGATGGAGCGGGAGGTTACAATGAGCAGTTCTTC; CDR3: CASSDGAGGYNEQFF
J: TRBJ2-5; size: few; D: -; V: TRBV27; DNA: TGTGCCAGCAGTTTTAGTTCTGGCAGGGACGAGACCCAGTACTTC; CDR3: CASSFSSGRDETQYF
J: TRBJ2-1; size: -; D: TRBD1; V: TRBV27; DNA: TGTGCCAGCAGAAGGGGACAGGGGGATGGTGAGCAGTTCTTC; CDR3: CASRRGQGDGEQFF
J: TRBJ2-5; size: medium-sized; D: -; V: TRBV6-1; DNA: TGTGCCAGCAGTCAACCGGGGTACCCTGTGACCCAGTACTTC; CDR3: CASSQPGYPVTQYF
J: TRBJ2-5; size: -; D: TRBD1; V: TRBV6-1; DNA: TGTGCCAGCAGAGAGGGACAGGGGGAGGCGGAGACCCAGTACTTC; CDR3: CASREGQGEAETQYF
J: TRBJ2-5; size: -; D: TRBD2; V: TRBV7-6; DNA: TGTGCCAGCAGCTTAAGCGGGAGGACCCAAGAGACCCAGTACTTC; CDR3: CASSLSGRTQETQYF
J: TRBJ2-1; size: -; D: TRBD1; V: TRBV7-9; DNA: TGTGCCAGCAGCTTAGCGGGACAGGGTCGGACTGAGCAGTTCTTC; CDR3: CASSLAGQGRTEQFF
J: TRBJ2-5; size: -; D: -; V: TRBV5-1; DNA: TGCGCCAGCAGCTTGGCGGGGTCCCTCCAAGAGACCCAGTACTTC; CDR3: CASSLAGSLQETQYF
J: TRBJ2-1; size: few; D: TRBD1; V: TRBV6-1; DNA: TGTGCCAGCAGCGACAGGGGGCAGTTCTTC; CDR3: CASSDRGQFF
J: TRBJ2-5; size: -; D: TRBD1; V: TRBV12-3/TRBV12-4; DNA: TGTGCCAGCAGTTTCCCGGGACAGGGTGTGGTGGAGACCCAGTACTTC; CDR3: CASSFPGQGVVETQYF
J: TRBJ2-5; size: few; D: TRBD2; V: TRBV7-8; DNA: TGTGCCAGCAGCCTCACTAGCGGGAGTTGGGGGGAGCAGTACTTC; CDR3: CASSLTSGSWGEQYF
J: TRBJ2-5; size: -; D: -; V: TRBV7-2; DNA: TGTGCCAGCAGCTCCGTAAGAGACCAAGGGAATGAGCAGTACTTC; CDR3: CASSSVRDQGNEQYF
J: TRBJ2-1; size: medium-sized; D: TRBD1; V: TRBV7-2; DNA: TGTGCCAGCAGCCCATCCGGGACCAGGGGGAATGAGCAGTTCTTC; CDR3: CASSPSGTRGNEQFF
J: TRBJ2-3; size: once; D: TRBD2; V: TRBV11-2; DNA: TGTGCCAGCAGCTTACGTCTAGCGGGAGGGAGTGACACAGATACGCAGTATTTT; CDR3: CASSLRLAGGSDTDTQYF
J: TRBJ2-7; size: -; D: -; V: TRBV10-3; DNA: TGTGCCATCAGTGAGTCAGCGGGCCCAAGGGTCGAGCAGTACTTC; CDR3: CAISESAGPRVEQYF
J: TRBJ2-3; size: -; D: -; V: TRBV7-2; DNA: TGTGCCAGCAGCCCCGGGCGGGGATTAACAGATACGCAGTATTTT; CDR3: CASSPGRGLTDTQYF
J: TRBJ2-5; size: -; D: -; V: TRBV6-1; DNA: TGTGCCAGCAGTGAGGCCCCGCGGACCTACGAGCAGCTCTTC; CDR3: CASSEAPRTYEQLF
J: TRBJ2-7; size: -; D: TRBD2; V: TRBV4-1; DNA: TGCGCCAGCAGCCAATTTGTTTCAGGGAGGACTAGCGGGATCCGTACTCCCTACGAGCAGTACTTC; CDR3: CASSQFVSGRTSGIRTPYEQYF
J: TRBJ2-7; size: -; D: TRBD2; V: TRBV6-1; DNA: TGTGCCAGCAGTGGGACACTTGGACTAGTGATCGAGCAGTACTTC; CDR3: CASSGTLGLVIEQYF